These T cell receptor beta chains were read from a single sample in a study of cytomegalovirus exposure and HLA in healthy donors. The protocol was immunoSEQ multiplex PCR, while the TCRdb copy is restricted to in-frame clones and leaves out a portion. Of roughly 250,000 clones listed, 80% were seen once; the top ten hold over 0.3%. Material: PBMCs. These receptors were collected from a girl aged 2 to 10 in good health and CMV-seronegative. The CDR3 runs from the conserved cysteine through the conserved F or W. D genes are given only for firm matches. A row's size may be missing; if present it is once, few, many or a size class.

>NA|NA|TRBJ2-7|TRBV11-1
TGTGCCAGCAGCTTAGCGGACAGCTCCTACGAGCAGTACTTC
CASSLADSSYEQYF
>TRBD1|NA|TRBJ2-1|TRBV19
TGTGCCAGCAGAGACAGGGGGGGACCCTACAATGAGCAGTTCTTC
CASRDRGGPYNEQFF
>NA|NA|TRBJ2-3|TRBV12-5
TGTGCTAGTGGTTCGGAGGATCCCAGAGATACGCAGTATTTT
CASGSEDPRDTQYF
>TRBD2|NA|TRBJ2-7|TRBV6-5
TGTGCCAGCAGTTACTCCGCCGGGAGGGGCCTGGACGAGCAGTACTTC
CASSYSAGRGLDEQYF
>TRBD1|NA|TRBJ1-1|TRBV28
TGTGCCAGCAGTCCCCCGCCAGGGGGCTTTGGCACTGAAGCTTTCTTT
CASSPPPGGFGTEAFF
>TRBD2|NA|TRBJ2-5|TRBV29-1
TGCAGCGTTGAAGAGCGGGGGGGTCAAGAGACCCAGTACTTC
CSVEERGGQETQYF
>TRBD1|NA|TRBJ1-5|TRBV4-1
TGCGCCAGCAGCCAACGCGGACAGGTCAATCAGCCCCAGCATTTT
CASSQRGQVNQPQHF
>TRBD2|NA|TRBJ2-6|TRBV2
TGTGCCAGCAGTGAGGAGTGGCGGGGGACCTCTTCTGGGGCCAACGTCCTGACTTTC
CASSEEWRGTSSGANVLTF
>TRBD1|once|TRBJ2-3|TRBV19
TGTGCCAGTAGTATGACCCTGGGGACAGGGTATTGGCCCCCGGTGGGAGATACGCAGTATTTT
CASSMTLGTGYWPPVGDTQYF
>TRBD2|few|TRBJ2-2|TRBV4-1
TGCGCCAGCAGCCAAGTACCAGCGGGAGGGAACACCGGGGAGCTGTTTTTT
CASSQVPAGGNTGELFF
>NA|NA|TRBJ1-1|TRBV28
TGTGCCAGCAGGCGTCAACCGAACACTGAAGCTTTCTTT
CASRRQPNTEAFF
>NA|few|TRBJ2-6|TRBV6-5
TGTGCCAGCAGCCCCTCCCTATCTGGGGCCAACGTCCTGACTTTC
CASSPSLSGANVLTF
>NA|few|TRBJ2-4|TRBV13
TGTGCCAGCAGCCCCACCAAACAGGGTGCAGCCAAAAACATTCAGTACTTC
CASSPTKQGAAKNIQYF
>TRBD2|NA|TRBJ2-2|TRBV4-1
TGCGCCAGCAGCCAAGGAAGCGGGATCACCGGGGAGCTGTTTTTT
CASSQGSGITGELFF
>NA|NA|TRBJ2-7|TRBV2
TGTGCCAGCAGTGGCGGGGGCCTCTCCTACGAGCAGTACTTC
CASSGGGLSYEQYF
>TRBD1|NA|TRBJ2-7|TRBV14
TGTGCCAGCAGCCAGGACAGGTACGAGCAGTACTTC
CASSQDRYEQYF
>NA|once|TRBJ1-6|TRBV30
TGTGCCTGGAGTGACATCAGTTCACCCCTCCACTTT
CAWSDISSPLHF
>NA|NA|TRBJ2-7|TRBV6-1
TGTGCCAGCAGAACACAGCCCTCCTACGAGCAGTACTTC
CASRTQPSYEQYF
>TRBD1|NA|TRBJ2-1|TRBV15
TGTGCCACCAGCAGAGATTTTCTCTCCTACAGGGGTGAGCAGTTCTTC
CATSRDFLSYRGEQFF
>TRBD1|NA|TRBJ1-2|TRBV27
TGTGCCAGCAGCACAGGGGCCAGGGACTATGGCTACACCTTC
CASSTGARDYGYTF
>TRBD1|NA|TRBJ1-5|TRBV2
TGTGCCAGCAGTAGGGACAGGGGCAATCAGCCCCAGCATTTT
CASSRDRGNQPQHF
>TRBD2|NA|TRBJ2-7|TRBV9
TGTGCCAGCAGCGTAAAGCGGGAGGGGTACGAGCAGTACTTC
CASSVKREGYEQYF
>NA|few|TRBJ1-2|TRBV5-1
TGCGCCAGCAGCTTGCCCGACAGAAACTATGGCTACACCTTC
CASSLPDRNYGYTF
>NA|NA|TRBJ2-7|TRBV6-5
TGTGCCAGCAGCCGGGGAGTCTACGAGCAGTACTTC
CASSRGVYEQYF
>NA|NA|TRBJ1-2|TRBV7-9
TGTGCCAGCAGCTTAGACGCCGGGATGCCGTGTACCTTC
CASSLDAGMPCTF
>TRBD2|NA|TRBJ2-1|TRBV6-5
TGTGCCAGCAGGGAACTAGCGGGGGGTAACAATGAGCAGTTCTTC
CASRELAGGNNEQFF
>TRBD1|NA|TRBJ2-1|TRBV7-2
TGTGCCAGCAGCTCGGGACAGGGTGAGGGCAATGAGCAGTTCTTC
CASSSGQGEGNEQFF
>NA|NA|TRBJ2-7|TRBV30
TGTGCCTGGAGTGTGGGCAGGGTGCCCTACGAGCAGTACTTC
CAWSVGRVPYEQYF
>NA|NA|TRBJ1-6|TRBV27
TGTGCCAGCACAGGAAGGGGTAGGGCAAATTCACCCCTCCACTTT
CASTGRGRANSPLHF
>NA|NA|TRBJ2-1|TRBV28
TGTGCCAGCAGCCCGGGTAACCGGGATGAGCAGTTCTTC
CASSPGNRDEQFF
>NA|NA|TRBJ2-1|TRBV19
TGTGCCAGTAGTGTAAGCGGAAGCTCCTACAATGAGCAGTTCTTC
CASSVSGSSYNEQFF
>NA|NA|TRBJ2-7|TRBV4-1
TGCGCCAGCAGCCCAGACACCCGGAGCTCCTACGAGCAGTACTTC
CASSPDTRSSYEQYF
>NA|NA|TRBJ1-6|TRBV27
TGTGCCAGCAGGGCGGCCCGTAATTCACCCCTCCACTTT
CASRAARNSPLHF
>NA|NA|TRBJ1-4|TRBV11-2
TGTGCCAGCAGCTTAGATGGGGCAGGGTCTAAGTCTGGACTGTTTTTT
CASSLDGAGSKSGLFF
>NA|NA|TRBJ1-5|TRBV28
TGTGCCAGCAGTTTAGACAGAGCCGGGCAGCCCCAGCATTTT
CASSLDRAGQPQHF
>NA|NA|TRBJ1-2|TRBV28
TGTGCCAGCAGTTCTCCGGGGGGCGCGCTCTATGGCTACACCTTC
CASSSPGGALYGYTF
>TRBD1|NA|TRBJ1-3|TRBV28
TGTGCCAGCAGCTCTCGGGACAGGTACTCCTCTGGAAACACCATATATTTT
CASSSRDRYSSGNTIYF
>TRBD1|NA|TRBJ1-2|TRBV27
TGTGCCAGCAGTTTTGACAGGGCGAACTATGGCTACACCTTC
CASSFDRANYGYTF
>NA|NA|TRBJ1-1|TRBV9
TGTGCCAGCAGCCCCTGGGGGGTGGGGGACACTGAAGCTTTCTTT
CASSPWGVGDTEAFF
>TRBD2|once|TRBJ2-1|TRBV27
TGTGCCAGCAGTTTCCGGCTAGCGGGAGACAATGAGCAGTTCTTC
CASSFRLAGDNEQFF
>TRBD2|NA|TRBJ2-5|TRBV13
TGTGCCAGCAGCGTCGGACTAGCGGGGTGGAAGACCCAGTACTTC
CASSVGLAGWKTQYF
>NA|NA|TRBJ1-6|TRBV12-5
TGTGCTAGTGGCGACCTACCGGGGAATTCACCCCTCCACTTT
CASGDLPGNSPLHF
>NA|NA|TRBJ2-5|TRBV18
TGTGCCAGCTCAGGGGCCGTGCGGGAGACCCAGTACTTC
CASSGAVRETQYF
>TRBD1|NA|TRBJ1-1|TRBV10-2
TGCGCCAGCAGTAAATGGACAGGTTCTATGAACACTGAAGCTTTCTTT
CASSKWTGSMNTEAFF
>NA|NA|TRBJ2-1|TRBV7-6
TGTGCCAGCAGCTTAGGCTGGGGGCATGGCAATGAGCAGTTCTTC
CASSLGWGHGNEQFF
>TRBD1|NA|TRBJ1-2|TRBV28
TGTGCCAGCAGCTCCTTTAGGGCCTCAGGGGGCTTTCGGGGCTACACCTTC
CASSSFRASGGFRGYTF
>NA|NA|TRBJ1-2|TRBV28
TGTGCCAGCATACCGCGGCGCAACTATGGCTACACCTTC
CASIPRRNYGYTF
>NA|NA|TRBJ1-3|TRBV5-1
TGCGCCAGCAGCTTGGTCGGCAGGGTAGCTGGAAACACCATATATTTT
CASSLVGRVAGNTIYF
>TRBD1|NA|TRBJ1-5|TRBV19
TGTGCCAGTAAATTGGGTGTGGGACAGTTGAATCAGCCCCAGCATTTT
CASKLGVGQLNQPQHF
>NA|NA|TRBJ2-7|TRBV5-4
TGTGCCAGCAGCCGCGGAAACTACGAGCAGTACTTC
CASSRGNYEQYF
>NA|NA|TRBJ1-2|TRBV4-1
TGCGCCAGCAGCCAATTTGACAGGCGGGTGGATGGCTACACCTTC
CASSQFDRRVDGYTF
>NA|few|TRBJ1-6|TRBV5-6
TGTGCCAGCAGCTTGGGGGCAACGTATAATTCACCCCTCCACTTT
CASSLGATYNSPLHF
>TRBD1|NA|TRBJ2-6|TRBV4-1
TGCGCCAGCAGCCAAGTTCATGGGACAGGGGGCACTGGGGCCAACGTCCTGACTTTC
CASSQVHGTGGTGANVLTF
>NA|NA|TRBJ2-3|TRBV9
TGTGCCAGCAGCGTAGCTACGGGGTGGTCAGATACGCAGTATTTT
CASSVATGWSDTQYF
>TRBD2|NA|TRBJ2-7|TRBV9
TGTGCCAGCAGCGCACTAGCGGGAATGTCCTACGAGCAGTACTTC
CASSALAGMSYEQYF
>TRBD1|NA|TRBJ1-4|TRBV10-3
TGTGCCATCTCGACAGGGAACGAAAAACTGTTTTTT
CAISTGNEKLFF
>NA|NA|TRBJ2-7|TRBV27
TGTGCCAGCAGTTTCGGAGAAGCCTACGAGCAGTACTTC
CASSFGEAYEQYF
>NA|NA|TRBJ1-5|TRBV5-6
TGTGCCAGCAGCTTGGCGGGGTCGGGTCAGCCCCAGCATTTT
CASSLAGSGQPQHF
>NA|NA|TRBJ2-1|TRBV30
TGTGCCTGGGCAAGGGAAGGGAGGGGGTACAATGAGCAGTTCTTC
CAWAREGRGYNEQFF
>TRBD2|NA|TRBJ2-7|TRBV10-1
TGCGCCAGCAGTGAGTCGGGGGGCACTAGCGGGCTGTACGAGCAGTACTTC
CASSESGGTSGLYEQYF